This TCR beta chain was sequenced for a study of cytomegalovirus exposure and HLA in healthy donors. Comment on this clone: Its antigen remains unidentified.

Germline V gene sequence: CDR1 SGHVS, CDR2 FNYEAQ. The ends were cut back, 5 bases at V and 3 bases at J, with 17 bases in the middle. This CDR3 spans 15 amino acids. Amplification used 60 Vbeta primers and 13 Jbeta primers. Using immunoSEQ multiplex PCR, the repertoire was profiled, and TCRdb retains in-frame clones only, with some absent. The sample has more than 95,000 clones; roughly 74% are singletons. Sampled while nominally healthy, donors likely had unrecorded immune exposures. Regarding the study as a whole: More clonal expansion characterized HLA-associated TCR beta chains than equally common others in a later analysis. Three CMV-associated chains were confirmed in vitro to be specific for CMV antigens. A highly shared variant cluster was judged a likely technical artifact.

Specimen: PBMCs. The chain employs TRBV7-6 and TRBJ2-7; D is uncertain. The clonotype was recovered from a woman in her 70s in good health and CMV-seropositive. This chain's CDR3 is CASSPRVATYYEQYF. CDR3 nucleotides: TGTGCCAGCAGCCCCCGGGTAGCCACCTACTACGAGCAGTACTTC.